This TCR beta chain came from a study of blood T cell repertoires in COVID-19. Looking at the study overall: Spain, Italy and the United States supplied samples that represented acute and convalescent COVID-19. Sample material is recorded as cDNA or gDNA derived from T cells, B-cell-depleted T cells, or PBMCs.

The CDR3 extends over 18 amino acids. Original methodology: By means of reference gene primer amplification, nucleated cell counts were estimated. Only in-frame clones appear in the TCRdb table, and some are missing; sequencing was by immunoSEQ multiplex PCR. The V and J calls and clone size were taken over from that table, and D and trimming were inferred from the DNA. The repertoire has roughly 300,000 clones, about 89% of them found once; the top ten carry approximately 1.6%. The chain joins TRBV21-1 to TRBJ1-6; the table's D call, TRBD1, was not checked against the DNA. TRBV21-1 is reported as a pseudogene. This TCR came from a woman between 35 and 50 years old who had recovered from COVID-19. The sequencing input was peripheral blood. The CDR3 loop reads CASSTSRQNFRVNSPLHF. The CDR3 DNA follows: TGTGCCAGCAGCACAAGCAGGCAGAACTTTAGAGTTAATTCACCCCTCCACTTT.